The rows below give T cell receptor beta chains drawn from one sample of a study of CD8 T cells in Susac syndrome. MiXCR, applied by TCRdb to the immunoSEQ multiplex PCR reads, yields one record per CDR3 protein. The sample yields some 190,000 distinct CDR3 sequences, 85% to 95% seen once. The sample comprised CD4+ T cells from PBMCs. The receptors here all came from a human donor in good health. Each CDR3 is given with its conserved first and last residue. Each record gives: J gene, clone size, V gene, D gene, CDR3 protein, CDR3 DNA. A D gene is named only where the DNA matches it firmly. Rows may omit the clone size; those that give it use once, few, many or a size class.

TRBJ2-7	.	TRBV30	.	CAWSTRTEQYF	TGTGCCTGGAGTACCCGGACAGAGCAGTACTTC
TRBJ2-6	.	TRBV24-1	.	CATSDGDRPGANVLTF	TGTGCCACCAGTGATGGAGACAGGCCTGGGGCCAACGTCCTGACTTTC
TRBJ2-1	.	TRBV6-1	.	CASSAHDVSGYNEQFF	TGTGCCAGCAGTGCACACGACGTCAGTGGATACAATGAGCAGTTCTTC
TRBJ2-5	.	TRBV28	TRBD1	CASSFLTGTETQYF	TGTGCCAGCAGTTTTCTGACAGGGACAGAGACCCAGTACTTC
TRBJ1-2	.	TRBV6-6	.	CASSYLLRRDGYTF	TGTGCCAGCAGTTACCTTCTGCGCAGAGATGGCTACACCTTC
TRBJ2-7	.	TRBV29-1	TRBD1	CSVRTGTYEQYF	TGCAGCGTCAGGACAGGGACCTACGAGCAGTACTTC
TRBJ1-2	.	TRBV12-3/TRBV12-4	.	CASSSRADIGGYTF	TGTGCCAGCAGTTCCAGGGCCGATATCGGTGGCTACACCTTC
TRBJ2-6	.	TRBV6-2/TRBV6-3	TRBD1	CASSYGGGQVLAGANVLTF	TGTGCCAGCAGTTACGGTGGGGGACAGGTGCTGGCTGGGGCCAACGTCCTGACTTTC
TRBJ1-4	.	TRBV12-3/TRBV12-4	.	CASTLAVGSEKLFF	TGTGCCAGCACTTTGGCGGTAGGGAGTGAAAAACTGTTTTTT
TRBJ2-1	once	TRBV7-2	TRBD2	CASSSNPGLAGGEQFF	TGTGCCAGCAGCTCTAATCCGGGACTAGCGGGAGGCGAGCAGTTCTTC
TRBJ2-3	once	TRBV3-1	TRBD2	CASTNIASGRRDTQYF	TGTGCCAGCACCAATATCGCTAGCGGGAGGAGAGATACGCAGTATTTT
TRBJ1-3	.	TRBV30	.	CAWTGAGNTIYF	TGTGCCTGGACCGGGGCTGGAAACACCATATATTTT
TRBJ1-1	.	TRBV9	.	CASSEQVLLNTEAFF	TGTGCCAGCAGCGAACAGGTTCTCCTGAACACTGAAGCTTTCTTT
TRBJ2-3	.	TRBV29-1	.	CSVGLEYDTQYF	TGCAGCGTTGGACTAGAATACGATACGCAGTATTTT
TRBJ2-2	.	TRBV30	.	CAWSRVATTGELFF	TGTGCCTGGAGTAGAGTAGCGACAACCGGGGAGCTGTTTTTT
TRBJ2-4	once	TRBV5-1	.	CASSLLQGAKNIQYF	TGCGCCAGCAGCCTCCTTCAGGGGGCCAAAAACATTCAGTACTTC
TRBJ1-2	.	TRBV3-1	.	CASSQRDGYTF	TGTGCCAGCAGCCAGAGGGATGGCTACACCTTC
TRBJ1-2	.	TRBV12-3/TRBV12-4	.	CASSYGSNYGYTF	TGTGCCAGCAGCTACGGTTCTAACTATGGCTACACCTTC
TRBJ2-5	.	TRBV29-1	TRBD1	CSVGEGTGFETQYF	TGCAGCGTTGGTGAAGGGACAGGGTTTGAGACCCAGTACTTC
TRBJ1-1	.	TRBV12-3/TRBV12-4	.	CASISRGLGTEAFF	TGTGCCAGCATCTCCCGGGGGCTGGGCACTGAAGCTTTCTTT
TRBJ2-7	.	TRBV28	.	CASSSPAGETYEQYF	TGTGCCAGCAGTTCTCCAGCTGGGGAAACCTACGAGCAGTACTTC
TRBJ2-4	.	TRBV9	.	CASSSRWLAKNIQYF	TGTGCCAGCAGCTCACGGTGGCTAGCCAAAAACATTCAGTACTTC
TRBJ2-7	once	TRBV27	TRBD2	CASSTRTSGRRYEQYF	TGTGCCAGCAGTACCCGGACTAGCGGGAGGAGGTACGAGCAGTACTTC
TRBJ2-6	.	TRBV7-2	.	CASSLRSGPSGANVLTF	TGTGCCAGCAGCTTAAGGTCAGGTCCCTCTGGGGCCAACGTCCTGACTTTC
TRBJ2-7	.	TRBV28	.	CASSLGEAVQYF	TGTGCCAGCAGTTTAGGAGAGGCGGTGCAGTACTTC
TRBJ2-7	.	TRBV7-9	TRBD1	CASSRLQGTEQYF	TGTGCCAGCAGCAGACTACAGGGGACCGAGCAGTACTTC
TRBJ1-5	.	TRBV24-1	.	CATSDTGSSNQPQHF	TGTGCCACCAGTGATACAGGGTCCAGCAATCAGCCCCAGCATTTT
TRBJ2-6	.	TRBV6-5	.	CASGGTGANVLTF	TGTGCCAGTGGGGGGACTGGGGCCAACGTCCTGACTTTC
TRBJ1-2	.	TRBV29-1	.	CSVEGPQNYGYTF	TGCAGCGTTGAGGGACCCCAGAACTATGGCTACACCTTC
TRBJ2-6	.	TRBV7-3	.	CASSLQGYGANVLTF	TGTGCCAGCAGCTTACAGGGTTATGGGGCCAACGTCCTGACTTTC
TRBJ2-7	.	TRBV20-1	.	CSARDHKGGVYEQYF	TGCAGTGCTAGAGATCACAAGGGTGGCGTCTACGAGCAGTACTTC
TRBJ2-7	.	TRBV6-6	TRBD1	CASSSLRDRRDEQYF	TGTGCCAGCAGTTCCCTTCGGGACAGGAGGGACGAGCAGTACTTC
TRBJ2-5	.	TRBV20-1	TRBD2	CSAPGSGRRETQYF	TGCAGTGCCCCCGGGTCCGGGAGGAGGGAGACCCAGTACTTC
TRBJ1-3	.	TRBV30	.	CAWSVQLPRRNTIYF	TGTGCCTGGAGTGTACAACTCCCGCGAAGAAACACCATATATTTT
TRBJ2-7	.	TRBV29-1	.	CSVEKASWGLPDEQYF	TGCAGCGTTGAAAAGGCTTCGTGGGGGCTACCGGACGAGCAGTACTTC
TRBJ2-1	.	TRBV15	TRBD2	CATSRVRLAGGPQFF	TGTGCCACCAGCAGAGTACGGCTAGCGGGAGGACCGCAGTTCTTC
TRBJ2-1	.	TRBV24-1	TRBD2	CATSSTSGRTNNEQFF	TGTGCCACCAGTTCGACTAGCGGGAGGACAAACAATGAGCAGTTCTTC
TRBJ1-2	.	TRBV7-9	.	CASSLGRVYGYTF	TGTGCCAGCAGCTTAGGCAGGGTGTATGGCTACACCTTC
TRBJ1-1	once	TRBV15	.	CATSRVVQENTEAFF	TGTGCCACCAGCAGAGTCGTCCAGGAGAACACTGAAGCTTTCTTT
TRBJ2-2	.	TRBV7-9	.	CASSPKGEGGRTGELFF	TGTGCCAGCAGCCCGAAGGGCGAAGGGGGTAGGACCGGGGAGCTGTTTTTT
TRBJ2-7	.	TRBV5-1	TRBD2	CASSLAWRESEQYF	TGCGCCAGCAGCTTGGCATGGCGGGAGAGCGAGCAGTACTTC
TRBJ2-5	.	TRBV29-1	TRBD1	CSTLGGQVGETQYF	TGCAGCACCCTGGGGGGACAGGTGGGAGAGACCCAGTACTTC
TRBJ1-2	.	TRBV29-1	.	CSGDGNYGYTF	TGCAGCGGGGATGGGAACTATGGCTACACCTTC
TRBJ1-1	.	TRBV15	.	CATAQGQRNTEAFF	TGTGCCACCGCCCAAGGACAGAGGAACACTGAAGCTTTCTTT
TRBJ2-6	.	TRBV7-2	.	CASSFTGANVLTF	TGTGCCAGCAGCTTTACTGGGGCCAACGTCCTGACTTTC
TRBJ1-1	.	TRBV20-1	.	CSARDLVNTEAFF	TGCAGTGCTAGAGATTTGGTGAACACTGAAGCTTTCTTT
TRBJ2-7	.	TRBV14	.	CASSQGGSPEQYF	TGTGCCAGCAGCCAAGGAGGAAGTCCCGAGCAGTACTTC
TRBJ1-4	.	TRBV3-1	.	CASSQGGINEKLFF	TGTGCCAGCAGCCAAGGGGGAATTAATGAAAAACTGTTTTTT
TRBJ1-4	.	TRBV20-1	.	CSARDEGSPSENEKLFF	TGCAGTGCTAGAGATGAGGGGAGTCCTTCGGAAAATGAAAAACTGTTTTTT
TRBJ2-1	once	TRBV6-6	TRBD1	CAIRQGGSYNEQFF	TGTGCCATCCGACAGGGGGGCTCCTACAATGAGCAGTTCTTC
TRBJ2-3	.	TRBV29-1	.	CSATWTITTDTQYF	TGCAGCGCCACCTGGACAATCACCACAGATACGCAGTATTTT
TRBJ2-6	.	TRBV9	.	CASSAILSGANVLTF	TGTGCCAGCAGCGCCATCCTGTCGGGGGCCAACGTCCTGACTTTC
TRBJ2-5	.	TRBV18	TRBD1	CASSPPTQGSETQYF	TGTGCCAGCTCACCACCGACACAGGGGTCTGAGACCCAGTACTTC
TRBJ2-5	.	TRBV4-2	.	CASSRGPGREETQYF	TGTGCCAGCAGCCGGGGGCCGGGAAGAGAAGAGACCCAGTACTTC
TRBJ2-7	few	TRBV25-1	.	CASSGGGYEQYF	TGTGCCAGCAGTGGTGGGGGCTACGAGCAGTACTTC
TRBJ2-5	once	TRBV7-2	.	CASSFTAVETQYF	TGTGCCAGCAGTTTTACAGCAGTAGAGACCCAGTACTTC
TRBJ1-4	.	TRBV30	.	CAWSVIDTTMEKLFF	TGTGCCTGGAGTGTCATCGACACTACTATGGAAAAACTGTTTTTT